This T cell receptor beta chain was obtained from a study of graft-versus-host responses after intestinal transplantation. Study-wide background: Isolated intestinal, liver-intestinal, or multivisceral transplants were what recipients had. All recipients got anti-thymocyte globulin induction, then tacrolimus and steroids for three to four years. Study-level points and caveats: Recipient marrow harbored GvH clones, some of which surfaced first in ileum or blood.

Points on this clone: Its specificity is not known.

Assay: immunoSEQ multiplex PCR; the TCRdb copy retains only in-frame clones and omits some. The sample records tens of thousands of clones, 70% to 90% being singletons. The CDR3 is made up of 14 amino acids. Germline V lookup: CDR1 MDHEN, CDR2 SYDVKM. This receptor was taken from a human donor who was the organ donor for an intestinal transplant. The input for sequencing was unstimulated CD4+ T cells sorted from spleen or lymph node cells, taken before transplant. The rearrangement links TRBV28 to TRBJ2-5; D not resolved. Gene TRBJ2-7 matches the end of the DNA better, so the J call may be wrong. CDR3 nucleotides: TGTGCCAGCAGTGCGGCAACCAACTACTACGAGCAGTACTTC. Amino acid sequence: CASSAATNYYEQYF.